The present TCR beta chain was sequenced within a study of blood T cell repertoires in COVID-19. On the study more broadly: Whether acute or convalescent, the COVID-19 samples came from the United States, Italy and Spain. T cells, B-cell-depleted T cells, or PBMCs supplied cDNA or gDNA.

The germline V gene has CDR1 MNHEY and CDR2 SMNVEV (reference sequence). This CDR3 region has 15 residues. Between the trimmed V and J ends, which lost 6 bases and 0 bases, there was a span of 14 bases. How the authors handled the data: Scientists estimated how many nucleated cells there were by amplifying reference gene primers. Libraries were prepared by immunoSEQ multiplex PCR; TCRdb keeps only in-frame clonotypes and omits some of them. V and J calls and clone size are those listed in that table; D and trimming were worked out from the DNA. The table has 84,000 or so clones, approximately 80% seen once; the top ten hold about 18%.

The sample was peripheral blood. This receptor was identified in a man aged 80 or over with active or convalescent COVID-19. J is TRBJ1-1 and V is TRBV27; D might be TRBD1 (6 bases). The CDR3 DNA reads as TGTGCCAGCAGGTGCCTCGGGACACTGAACACTGAAGCTTTCTTT. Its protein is CASRCLGTLNTEAFF.